These 21 T cell receptor beta chains came from one sample sequenced in a study of blood T cell repertoires in COVID-19. The data were produced by immunoSEQ multiplex PCR, yet TCRdb's version contains in-frame clones alone and is incomplete. Of roughly 200,000 clones listed, less than 90% were seen once; the top ten hold about 4.6%. What was sequenced was PBMCs or T cells enriched from blood (not recorded which). These receptors all stem from a woman younger than 45 who had been exposed to COVID-19.

The gene calls are TRBV2 and TRBJ1-6; D not resolved. This CDR3 has 14 residues. V was cut by 3 bases and J by 8 bases, with 11 bases left in between. Looked up from germline, CDR1 is SNHLY and CDR2 is FYNNEI. The CDR3 bases are TGTGCCAGCAGTGAGGGGAGGATCCATTCACCCCTCCACTTT. Its protein is CASSEGRIHSPLHF.

V gene TRBV6-4 combines with J gene TRBJ2-1, with 12 bases identical to TRBD2. Germline CDR1 reads MRHNA; CDR2 reads SNTAGT. After removal of 5 bases from V and 5 bases from J, the junction contained 1 base not matched to a gene. The CDR3 extends over 14 amino acids. CDR3 in DNA: TGTGCCAGCAGTCGACTAGCGGGGGACAATGAGCAGTTCTTC. Protein product: CASSRLAGDNEQFF.

The V gene is TRBV19, the J gene TRBJ1-5, with a possible D match to TRBD1 (6 bases). This CDR3 is 15 amino acids long. Germline CDR1 reads LNHDA; CDR2 reads SQIVND (reference sequence). The V end was cut by 6 bases, the J end by 0 bases, with 12 bases between. Here the CDR3 DNA reads TGTGCCAGTAGGGACCGGGACAATAGCAATCAGCCCCAGCATTTT. It encodes CASRDRDNSNQPQHF.

The CDR3 DNA is TGTGCCAGCAGCTTAGGTCAGACAGGGGAAGGAAACACCATATATTTT. It encodes CASSLGQTGEGNTIYF. The chain recombines TRBV7-8 with TRBJ1-3, with TRBD1 identical over 8 bases. Germline V lookup: CDR1 SGHVS, CDR2 FQNEAQ. CDR3 length: 16 residues. Unmatched junction bases numbered 6, after V lost 1 base and J lost 4 bases.

This chain connects TRBV30 to TRBJ1-4, with D hard to call. With 5 bases removed from V and 4 bases from J, the gap between germline ends came to 14 bases. Per the germline V gene, CDR1 is GTSNPN and CDR2 is SVGIG (reference sequence). This CDR3 is built from 14 residues. CDR3 protein: CAWERGGNNEKLFF. The CDR3 region has the DNA TGTGCCTGGGAGCGCGGAGGGAATAATGAAAAACTGTTTTTT.

The chain combines TRBV27 with TRBJ1-2; 7 bases fit TRBD1. This CDR3 is built from 21 residues. Germline V CDR1 and CDR2: MNHEY, SMNVEV (reference sequence). V was clipped by 1 base and J by 5 bases; unmatched bases: 25. DNA for the CDR3: TGTGCCAGCAGTTTATACCCCCCCGACAGGGTGGGGTGGAGGGTTGGTTATGGCTACACCTTC. Translated, it gives CASSLYPPDRVGWRVGYGYTF.

V usage is TRBV6-4 and J usage is TRBJ2-1; 10 positions match TRBD2. With 0 bases clipped from V and 0 bases from J, the junction kept 14 bases outside the gene matches. The CDR3 has 21 residues. The germline gives CDR1 MRHNA, CDR2 SNTAGT. The CDR3 region is CASSDSKGISGGLSSYNEQFF. CDR3 in DNA: TGTGCCAGCAGTGACTCGAAGGGGATTAGCGGGGGGCTGAGCTCCTACAATGAGCAGTTCTTC.

This chain connects TRBV24-1 to TRBJ1-5; 10 nucleotides line up with TRBD1. CDR3 length equals 16 residues. V lost 3 bases and J lost 5; bases outside the gene matches: 6. The V gene's germline CDR1 is KGHDR and CDR2 SFDVKD. CDR3 in amino acids: CATSDARQGAYQPQHF. DNA of the CDR3: TGTGCCACCAGTGATGCTCGACAGGGGGCATATCAGCCCCAGCATTTT.

This chain links TRBV7-8 with TRBJ2-7; 9 bases align to TRBD1. With 6 bases clipped from V and 2 bases from J, the junction kept 5 bases outside the gene matches. Germline V gives CDR1 SGHVS, CDR2 FQNEAQ. The CDR3 contains 14 residues. DNA of the CDR3: TGTGCCAGCAGGTCCGGGACAGGGACCTACGAGCAGTACTTC. It specifies CASRSGTGTYEQYF.

The chain employs TRBV5-8 and TRBJ2-2, with D perhaps matching TRBD2 (5 bases). The CDR3 runs 17 residues. Trimming removed 4 bases from V and 0 bases from J, with 16 bases in between. The V gene's germline CDR1 is SGHTS and CDR2 YDEGEE. The CDR3 here is CASSQSIAFANTGELFF. The CDR3 DNA reads as TGTGCCAGCAGCCAGTCTATAGCGTTCGCGAACACCGGGGAGCTGTTTTTT. Using reference TRBV5-8 and TRBJ2-2 for the parts outside the CDR3, the full variable domain is EAGVTQSPTHLIKTRGQQATLRCSPISGHTSVYWYQQALGLGLQFLLWYDEGEERNRGNFPPRFSGRQFPNYSSELNVNALELEDSALYLCASSQSIAFANTGELFFGEGSRLTVL.

This CDR3 reads CASGLNYGYTF. Here the CDR3 DNA reads TGTGCTAGTGGTCTGAACTATGGCTACACCTTC. V and J are TRBV12-5 and TRBJ1-2; D is undetermined. CDR3 size: 11 residues. The V end lost 5 bases, the J end lost 2 bases, and 3 bases lay between the germline ends. Germline CDR1 is LGHNT and CDR2 is FRNRAP.

This rearrangement joins TRBV9 to TRBJ2-3; D ambiguous. This CDR3 comprises 13 residues. Germline CDR1 is SGDLS and CDR2 is YYNGEE. Trimming took 0 bases from V and 2 from J, leaving 4 bases between them. CDR3: CASSVAHTDTQYF. The DNA for the CDR3 is TGTGCCAGCAGCGTAGCCCACACAGATACGCAGTATTTT.

This clone was seen more than once but under ten times. The chain has TRBV5-1 and TRBJ2-4, with 15 bases lining up with TRBD2. There are 19 residues in the CDR3. The germline V gene encodes CDR1 SGHRS and CDR2 YFSETQ. Germline trimming cut 1 base from V and 1 base from J; bases unmatched to any gene: 6. The CDR3 protein is CASSLWTSGGASAKNIQYF. The DNA of the CDR3 is TGCGCCAGCAGCTTGTGGACTAGCGGGGGGGCCTCGGCCAAAAACATTCAGTACTTC.

The chain links TRBV9 to TRBJ1-2, with TRBD1 matching over 8 bases. CDR3 length: 16 residues. In germline, CDR1 is SGDLS, CDR2 YYNGEE. V lost 3 bases, J lost 8 bases, and 15 bases stayed unmatched. This CDR3 reads CASSATGELRAIGYTF. The CDR3 coding sequence is TGTGCCAGCAGCGCGACAGGGGAACTAAGGGCTATCGGCTACACCTTC.

V gene TRBV10-3 combines with J gene TRBJ1-4; no definite D call. The germline V and J ends were trimmed by 3 bases and 4 bases, with 9 bases remaining between them. Germline V lookup: CDR1 ENHRY, CDR2 SYGVKD. The CDR3 totals 14 residues. The CDR3 bases are TGTGCCATCAGTGACCCCGGGAATAATGAAAAACTGTTTTTT. Protein: CAISDPGNNEKLFF.

This clone has a handful of counts. The V gene is TRBV7-6, the J gene TRBJ2-7; D uncertain. The CDR3 loop spans 12 amino acids. Germline-derived CDR1 and CDR2 are SGHVS and FNYEAQ. V gave up 3 bases and J gave up 6 bases, with 9 bases separating them. The CDR3 loop is CASSFGSGEQYF. CDR3 nucleotide sequence: TGTGCCAGCAGCTTCGGGTCGGGCGAGCAGTACTTC.

This rearrangement joins TRBV28 to TRBJ2-2; the D gene is possibly TRBD1 (6 bases). Germline-derived CDR1 and CDR2 are MDHEN and SYDVKM. The ends were cut back, 6 bases at V and 6 bases at J, with 11 bases in the middle. The CDR3 covers 13 residues. The CDR3 DNA sequence: TGTGCCAGCAGCAAGTCAGGGGCCGGGGAGCTGTTTTTT. Translation gives CASSKSGAGELFF.

This chain uses TRBV6-5 with TRBJ1-2; D might be TRBD1 (5 bases). The germline V gene has CDR1 MNHEY and CDR2 SVGAGI. Trimming cost V 3 bases and J 0 bases, with 8 bases left between them. The CDR3 is made up of 14 amino acids. CDR3 nucleotides: TGTGCCAGCAGTTATCAGGGTGCTAACTATGGCTACACCTTC. Translation: CASSYQGANYGYTF.

The chain uses TRBV24-1 and TRBJ1-5, with a possible D match to TRBD1 (5 bases). The V end lost 11 bases, the J end lost 9 bases, and 19 bases lay between the germline ends. Germline values: CDR1 KGHDR, CDR2 SFDVKD. The CDR3 consists of 13 residues. CDR3 amino acids: CASDSGWGRPQHF. DNA of the CDR3: TGTGCCAGCGACAGTGGCTGGGGTCGGCCCCAGCATTTT.

The chain uses TRBV29-1 and TRBJ1-6; a possible D gene is TRBD1 (6 bases). There are 14 residues in the CDR3. Germline CDR1 reads SQVTM; CDR2 reads ANQGSEA. CDR3 sequence reads: CIPTRGPDNSPLHF. In DNA form, the CDR3 reads TGCATCCCTACGCGGGGGCCCGATAATTCACCCCTCCACTTT.

This clone was observed a few times. This chain uses TRBV2 with TRBJ2-2, with 7 bases lining up with TRBD1. Germline V gene sequence: CDR1 SNHLY, CDR2 FYNNEI. V lost 4 bases, J lost 4 bases, and 3 bases stayed unmatched. This CDR3 contains 14 residues. CDR3 DNA sequence: TGTGCCAGCAGTGCGACAGGGACCACCGGGGAGCTGTTTTTT. It yields the protein CASSATGTTGELFF.